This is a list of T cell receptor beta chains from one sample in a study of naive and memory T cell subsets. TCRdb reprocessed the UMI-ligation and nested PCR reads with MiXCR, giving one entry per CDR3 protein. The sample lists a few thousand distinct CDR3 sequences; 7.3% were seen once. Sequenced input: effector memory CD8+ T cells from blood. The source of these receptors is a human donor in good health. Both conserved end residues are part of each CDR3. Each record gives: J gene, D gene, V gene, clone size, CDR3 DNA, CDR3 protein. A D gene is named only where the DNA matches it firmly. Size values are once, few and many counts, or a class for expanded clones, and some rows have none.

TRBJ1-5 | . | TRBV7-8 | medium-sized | TGTGCCAGCAGCTTAGGGGGTACCCAGCCCCAGCATTTT | CASSLGGTQPQHF
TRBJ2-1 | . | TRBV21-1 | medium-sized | TGTGCCAGCAGCCCCCGACTAGCGTTAACTTACAATGAGCAGTTCTTC | CASSPRLALTYNEQFF
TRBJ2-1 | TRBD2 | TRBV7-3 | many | TGTGCCAGCAGCCCCAGTCCCGGGACTAGCGGGAGAATCAATGAGCAGTTCTTC | CASSPSPGTSGRINEQFF
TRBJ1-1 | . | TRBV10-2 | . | TGCGCCAGCAGTGAGTATGGGGACACTGAAGCTTTCTTT | CASSEYGDTEAFF
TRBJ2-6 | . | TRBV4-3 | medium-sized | TGCGCCAGCAGCCAAGATGGCTCTGGGGCCAACGTCCTGACTTTC | CASSQDGSGANVLTF
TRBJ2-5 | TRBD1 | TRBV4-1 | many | TGCGCCAGCAGCCAAGAGGGCAGGGGGCTAGTCTGGGTCCAAGAGACCCAGTACTTC | CASSQEGRGLVWVQETQYF
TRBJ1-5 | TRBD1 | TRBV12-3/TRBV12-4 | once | TGTGCCAGCAGTCCCGGGACAGGGTATAGCAATCAGCCCCAGCATTTT | CASSPGTGYSNQPQHF
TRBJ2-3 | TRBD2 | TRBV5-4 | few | TGTGCCAGCAGTTACCGACTAGCGGGAGGCCTGCGAGGCACAGATACGCAGTATTTT | CASSYRLAGGLRGTDTQYF
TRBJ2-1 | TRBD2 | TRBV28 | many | TGTGCCAGCAGACCATCGGAGAGCGGGAGCTACAATGAGCAGTTCTTC | CASRPSESGSYNEQFF
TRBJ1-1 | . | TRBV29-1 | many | TGCAGCGTGACGGAGAACACTGAAGCTTTCTTT | CSVTENTEAFF
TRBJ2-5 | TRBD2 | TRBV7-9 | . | TGTGCCAGCAGCTTACCGCCGACTAGCGGGAGGGTTTCAGAGACCCAGTACTTC | CASSLPPTSGRVSETQYF
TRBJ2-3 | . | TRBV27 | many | TGTGCCAGCCTAACAGGGTCTTTGACAGATACGCAGTATTTT | CASLTGSLTDTQYF
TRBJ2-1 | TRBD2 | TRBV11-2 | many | TGTGCCAGCAGCTTAAACTACGGGACTAGCGGGAGTTACAATGAGCAGTTCTTC | CASSLNYGTSGSYNEQFF
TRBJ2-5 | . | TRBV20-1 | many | TGCAGTGCTAGAGAAATGGGGAGGCTTCAAGAGACCCAGTACTTC | CSAREMGRLQETQYF
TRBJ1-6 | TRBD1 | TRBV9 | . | TGTGCCAGCAGCGGGCAGGGGGCTAGTAATTCACCCCTCCACTTT | CASSGQGASNSPLHF
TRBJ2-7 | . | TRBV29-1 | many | TGCAGCGCAAAAAGTCGGGGTTACGAGCAGTACTTC | CSAKSRGYEQYF
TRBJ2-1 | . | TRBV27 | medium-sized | TGTGCCAGCAGTTTAGCCAGGGCCTACAATGAGCAGTTCTTC | CASSLARAYNEQFF